The 23 T cell receptor beta chains below come from one sample, sequenced in a study of molecular identifiers for immune sequencing clone quantification. TCRdb fed the PCR reads into MiXCR, producing one record per CDR3 protein. The sample contains about 640,000 distinct CDR3 sequences, 20% of which appear only once. The sequenced sample was naive CD8+ T cells from blood, with Jurkat cell RNA spiked in. Subset indicated: FACS-sorted CD8+CD4-CCR7+CD45RA+ naive T cells. These receptors were obtained from a human donor in good health. Some libraries in this study had Jurkat cell RNA spiked in.

Many counts were recorded for this clonotype. The V call is TRBV4-2, the J call TRBJ2-5; D not resolved. Germline CDR1 reads LGHNA; CDR2 reads YNFKEQ. V was cut by 0 bases and J by 1 base, with 12 bases left in between. The CDR3 is 16 amino acids. The CDR3 spells CASSQEFSRFQETQYF. The CDR3 DNA sequence: TGTGCCAGCAGCCAAGAATTTAGCAGATTCCAAGAGACCCAGTACTTC.

With regard to this clonotype: A single base separates this from a much larger clone, so it may be a read error. V is TRBV7-8 and J is TRBJ2-1, with 7 bases that match TRBD1. This CDR3 comprises 14 residues. The germline gives CDR1 SGHVS, CDR2 FQNEAQ. The CDR3 DNA follows: TGTGCCAGCAGCCCCCCGGACAGGATCAATGAGCAGCTCTTC. Protein: CASSPPDRINEQLF.

This clonotype was counted only a few times. CDR3 in amino acids: CASSFGGAGNTIYF. The CDR3 DNA reads TGTGCCAGCAGTTTCGGCGGGGCTGGAAACACCATATATTTT. The rearrangement uses TRBV12-3 or TRBV12-4 and TRBJ1-3, with D unresolved. V gave up 3 bases and J gave up 2 bases, with 8 bases separating them. This CDR3 comprises 14 residues.

In its sample, this clonotype was seen a few times. The V gene is TRBV7-6, the J gene TRBJ2-7; 7 bases align to TRBD1. This CDR3 is built from 15 residues. Germline trimming cut 1 base from V and 6 bases from J; bases unmatched to any gene: 9. Per germline, CDR1 SGHVS and CDR2 FNYEAQ. This CDR3 reads CASSLEGGRYFEQYF. CDR3 coding DNA: TGTGCCAGCAGCTTAGAAGGGGGCAGGTATTTCGAGCAGTACTTC.

In its sample, this clonotype was seen a few times. This sequence joins TRBV9 and TRBJ2-3, with 8 positions matching TRBD1. CDR1 and CDR2 (germline): SGDLS, YYNGEE. The CDR3 is made up of 17 amino acids. The V and J ends lost 4 bases and 4 bases, in that order; junction bases with no gene match: 14. This chain's CDR3 is CASSSGTGPQGADTQYF. The CDR3 nucleotides are TGTGCCAGCAGCTCAGGGACAGGACCCCAAGGGGCAGATACGCAGTATTTT.

This rearrangement joins TRBV11-2 to TRBJ2-7; D may be TRBD2 (6 bases). The CDR3 consists of 16 residues. V was clipped by 2 bases and J by 6 bases, with 20 bases between them. CDR1 and CDR2 (germline): SGHAT, FQNNGV. DNA for the CDR3: TGTGCCAGCAGCTTACTTGGGACTGCAACCCTTGTCGAGCAGTACTTC. Its protein product is CASSLLGTATLVEQYF.

As regards this clonotype: A much larger clonotype is one base distant, so this may be a read error. The CDR3 spells CASSGTGETEAFF. The CDR3 bases are TGTGCCAGCAGTGGTACAGGGGAGACTGAAGCTTTCTTT. The rearrangement links TRBV25-1 to TRBJ1-1; 7 bases map to TRBD1. The CDR3 length is 13 residues. Germline CDR1 MGHDK, CDR2 SYGVNS. The V and J ends lost 4 bases and 5 bases, in that order; junction bases with no gene match: 4.

This clonotype was detected ten times or more. V and J are TRBV27 and TRBJ2-7; 10 nucleotides agree with TRBD2. Losses at the gene ends were 6 bases for V and 7 bases for J; bases not matched to a gene: 12. The CDR3 is 15 amino acids. Per the germline V gene, CDR1 is MNHEY and CDR2 is SMNVEV (reference sequence). CDR3 sequence: CASSHRAGGPGEQYF. In DNA form, the CDR3 reads TGTGCCAGCAGCCACAGAGCGGGAGGGCCGGGAGAGCAGTACTTC.

On this clonotype: Since a much larger clone is just one base distant, this may be a read error. CDR3 in DNA: TGTGCCAGCAGTACATCCGGGACATGGACCTTCGGGCAGTACTTC. Its protein product is CASSTSGTWTFGQYF. This chain uses TRBV27 with TRBJ2-7, with D possibly being TRBD1 (6 bases). Between the trimmed V and J ends, which lost 5 bases and 9 bases, there was a span of 23 bases. The CDR3 runs 15 residues. Germline values: CDR1 MNHEY, CDR2 SMNVEV (reference sequence).

This clonotype has at least ten counts. J is TRBJ2-2 and V is TRBV28; TRBD2 matches 7 bases. This CDR3 has 15 amino acids. Germline V gene lookup returns CDR1 MDHEN and CDR2 SYDVKM. Trimming took 6 bases from V and 2 from J; bases not matched to a gene: 6. The CDR3 sequence is CASSPGLENTGELFF. The DNA for the CDR3 is TGTGCCAGCAGCCCTGGACTAGAAAACACCGGGGAGCTGTTTTTT.

This clonotype came up many times. The chain uses TRBV20-1 and TRBJ2-7; D gene uncertain. This CDR3 is 14 amino acids long. Per germline, CDR1 DFQATT and CDR2 SNEGSKA (reference sequence). Trimming removed 0 bases from V and 1 base from J, with 10 bases in between. CDR3 protein: CSARDPSWSYEQYF. The CDR3 DNA reads as TGCAGTGCTAGAGATCCGTCATGGTCCTACGAGCAGTACTTC.

The table lists this clonotype with many counts. The V gene is TRBV6-6, the J gene TRBJ2-2; no clear D gene. Germline V gives CDR1 MNHNY, CDR2 SVGAGI (reference sequence). Trimming took 4 bases from V and 5 from J, leaving 8 bases between them. This CDR3 has 13 residues. Written as DNA, the CDR3 is TGTGCCAGCAGTTCGGGCCTGACCGGGGAGCTGTTTTTT. It encodes CASSSGLTGELFF.

Notes on this clonotype: A much larger clone lies one base from this, so it may be a read error. This chain uses TRBV7-9 with TRBJ2-2, with D possibly being TRBD2 (6 bases). The CDR3 is 15 amino acids. Germline V CDR1 and CDR2: SEHNR, FQNEAQ (reference sequence). The CDR3 nucleotides are TGTGCCAGCAGCTTGCCGGCGGGGAACACCGGGGAGCTGTCTTTT. This gives the protein CASSLPAGNTGELSF.

V gene TRBV7-9 combines with J gene TRBJ2-7, with D hard to call. Germline assignment: CDR1 SEHNR and CDR2 FQNEAQ (reference sequence). This CDR3 comprises 14 residues. Trimming removed 1 base from V and 2 bases from J, with 9 bases in between. CDR3 amino acids: CASSLVSAAYEQYF. CDR3 nucleotides: TGTGCCAGCAGCTTAGTAAGTGCGGCCTACGAGCAGTACTTC.

At least ten counts were recorded for this clonotype. J is TRBJ2-1 and V is TRBV6-2 or TRBV6-3; TRBD1 matches 11 bases. CDR3 length equals 17 residues. J gave up 4 bases and V 6 bases, and 11 bases lay outside the gene matches. Germline CDR1 is MNHEY and CDR2 is SVGEGT. This chain's CDR3 is CASRARDRGYPYNEQFF. The CDR3 nucleotides read TGTGCCAGCAGAGCCCGGGACAGGGGGTACCCTTACAATGAGCAGTTCTTC.

The rearrangement links TRBV13 to TRBJ1-1; TRBD1 aligns across 9 bases. The ends lost 3 bases at V and 6 bases at J; junction bases unmatched: 5. Looked up from germline, CDR1 is PRHDT and CDR2 is FYEKMQ (reference sequence). The CDR3 contains 14 residues. This chain's CDR3 is CASSFRDRVSEAFF. In DNA form, the CDR3 reads TGTGCCAGCAGCTTCCGGGACAGGGTATCTGAAGCTTTCTTT.

V is TRBV18 and J is TRBJ1-2; D is uncertain. Trimming took off 3 bases at V and 2 bases at J, with 7 bases between the two ends. Germline loops: CDR1 KGHSH, CDR2 LQKENI. The CDR3 consists of 13 residues. This CDR3 is CASSPAENYGYTF. The CDR3 DNA reads as TGTGCCAGCTCACCTGCAGAGAACTATGGCTACACCTTC.

This clonotype has only a few counts. CDR3 amino acids: CASSFAAVYEQYF. The CDR3, as DNA: TGTGCCAGCAGTTTCGCTGCGGTCTACGAGCAGTACTTC. The gene calls are TRBV12-3 or TRBV12-4 and TRBJ2-7; D call uncertain. This CDR3 region has 13 residues. V was cut by 3 bases and J by 3 bases, with 9 bases left in between.

This clonotype was observed many times. J is TRBJ2-7 and V is TRBV6-5, with D perhaps TRBD1 or TRBD2 (5 bases each). Germline lookup yields CDR1 MNHEY and CDR2 SVGAGI. V was cut by 6 bases and J by 3 bases, with 12 bases left in between. CDR3 length: 13 residues. This chain's CDR3 is CASRPGRSYEQYF. The CDR3, as DNA: TGTGCCAGCAGGCCGGGACGGAGCTACGAGCAGTACTTC.

This clonotype was found many times. V usage is TRBV20-1 and J usage is TRBJ1-6, with D uncertain. The CDR3 is 16 residues long. Germline V gives CDR1 DFQATT, CDR2 SNEGSKA (reference sequence). V was trimmed by 0 bases and J by 2 bases, leaving 11 bases between them. The CDR3, as DNA: TGCAGTGCTAGAGATCGTACCTCCACCTATAATTCACCCCTCCACTTT. Translated, it gives CSARDRTSTYNSPLHF.

The rearrangement links TRBV5-6 to TRBJ2-7; no definite D call. CDR1 and CDR2 (germline): SGHDT, YYEEEE. This CDR3 is built from 14 residues. The germline V and J ends were trimmed by 0 bases and 3 bases, with 10 bases remaining between them. The CDR3 here is CASSLGNSRYEQYF. As DNA, the CDR3 is TGTGCCAGCAGCTTGGGTAACAGTCGCTACGAGCAGTACTTC. Looking up the rest from reference TRBV5-6 and TRBJ2-7 gives the full variable domain: DAGVTQSPTHLIKTRGQQVTLRCSPKSGHDTVSWYQQALGQGPQFIFQYYEEEERQRGNFPDRFSGHQFPNYSSELNVNALLLGDSALYLCASSLGNSRYEQYFGPGTRLTVT.

This clonotype appeared a few times. This chain uses TRBV24-1 with TRBJ2-1; a weak D match, TRBD2 (6 bases). Between the trimmed V and J ends, which lost 4 bases and 4 bases, there was a span of 19 bases. The CDR3 consists of 17 residues. Germline-derived CDR1 and CDR2 are KGHDR and SFDVKD. CDR3 protein: CATSDPGRRRGYNEQFF. As DNA, the CDR3 is TGTGCCACCAGTGACCCCGGGCGGAGGCGGGGTTACAATGAGCAGTTCTTC.

The chain couples TRBV29-1 to TRBJ1-1; D not certain. Trimming left V 3 bases short and J 5 bases short, with 10 bases between. CDR1 and CDR2 from the germline V gene are SQVTM and ANQGSEA. CDR3 length: 12 amino acids. The CDR3 DNA reads TGCAGCGTTGATATCCGGGGAACTGAAGCTTTCTTT. It codes for CSVDIRGTEAFF.